What follows describes a single T cell receptor beta chain. Its antigen is not known. Trimming cost V 6 bases and J 5 bases, with 16 bases left between them. There are 14 residues in the CDR3. Germline V gene sequence: CDR1 ENHRY, CDR2 SYGVKD. These data belong to a study of T cell responses to AZD1222 COVID-19 vaccine. Broader study findings: The span of vaccine-associated CD4 TCRs extended across spike, with dominance at 160-218 and 743-854. Clonal diversity was possibly underestimated, and white British individuals and females predominated among donors. Elevations in Spike-specific TCR breadth and depth followed administration of two AZD1222 doses.

The assay was immunoSEQ multiplex PCR, and TCRdb's table has in-frame clones only and misses some. Of 170,000 or so clones in the sample, roughly 88% were seen once. This chain joins TRBV10-3 and TRBJ1-1, with a possible D match to TRBD1 (5 bases). Material: peripheral blood, obtained 28 days after the second AZD1222 dose. The receptor was isolated from an adult who received the AZD1222 COVID-19 vaccine. The CDR3 sequence: CAIRGDGGWTEAFF. Here the CDR3 DNA reads TGTGCCATCAGGGGTGACGGGGGATGGACTGAAGCTTTCTTT.